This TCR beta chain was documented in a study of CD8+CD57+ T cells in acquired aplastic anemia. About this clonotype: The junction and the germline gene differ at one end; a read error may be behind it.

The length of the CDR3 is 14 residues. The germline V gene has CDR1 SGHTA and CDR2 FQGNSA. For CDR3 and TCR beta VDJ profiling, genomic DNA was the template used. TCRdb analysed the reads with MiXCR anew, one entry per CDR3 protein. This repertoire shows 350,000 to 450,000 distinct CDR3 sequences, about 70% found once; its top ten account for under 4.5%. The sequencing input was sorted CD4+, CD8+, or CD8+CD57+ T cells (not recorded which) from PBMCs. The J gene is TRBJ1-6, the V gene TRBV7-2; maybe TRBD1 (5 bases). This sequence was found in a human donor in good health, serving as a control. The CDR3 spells CASSLVGTGEYGYF. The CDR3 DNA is TGTGCCAGCAGCTTAGTAGGTACAGGTGAGTATGGCTACTTT.